The 26 T cell receptor beta chains in this list originate from one sample, sequenced in a study of OX40 agonist ivuxolimab in advanced cancers. Only in-frame clones appear in the TCRdb table, and some are missing; sequencing was by immunoSEQ multiplex PCR. Among some 30,000 clones listed, about 88% were seen once. The source was CD4+ or CD8+ T cells sorted from blood, collected in a trial of the OX40 agonist ivuxolimab. Receptor source: an adult with an advanced solid tumor such as melanoma, head and neck, liver or kidney cancer.

V is TRBV27 and J is TRBJ2-7; TRBD1 agrees at 8 bases. Trimming at V came to 3 bases and at J to 3 bases, leaving 4 bases not matched to a gene. CDR1 is MNHEY and CDR2 is SMNVEV in the germline V gene (reference sequence). The CDR3 sequence is 14 residues long. The CDR3 sequence is CASSFGDRIYEQYF. The CDR3 bases are TGTGCCAGCAGTTTCGGGGACAGGATCTACGAGCAGTACTTC.

The V and J genes are TRBV7-6 and TRBJ2-3, with TRBD1 as a possible D gene (6 bases). CDR3 size: 15 residues. V dropped 5 bases and J dropped 0 bases, with 12 bases sitting between them. Looked up from germline, CDR1 is SGHVS and CDR2 is FNYEAQ. The CDR3 DNA is TGTGCCAGCAGCCGAGACAGGCGTAGCACAGATACGCAGTATTTT. It yields the protein CASSRDRRSTDTQYF.

The rearrangement uses TRBV9 and TRBJ2-7, with TRBD2 identical over 7 bases. The CDR3 is made up of 16 amino acids. Trimming removed 0 bases from V and 0 bases from J; junction bases left unmatched: 6. Germline V gene data show CDR1 as SGDLS and CDR2 as YYNGEE. The CDR3 DNA is TGTGCCAGCAGCGTAGCCGGTAGCGGGCTCTCCTACGAGCAGTACTTC. It translates to CASSVAGSGLSYEQYF.

This clone was detected only once. The CDR3 is CASRGRDVEAFF. CDR3 coding DNA: TGTGCCAGCAGGGGCCGGGACGTTGAAGCTTTCTTT. This sequence joins TRBV6-5 and TRBJ1-1; weak D call: TRBD1 (5 bases). This CDR3 spans 12 amino acids. CDR1 is MNHEY and CDR2 is SVGAGI in the germline V gene. V was shortened by 6 bases and J by 7 bases, with 12 bases between the two germline ends.

The rearrangement uses TRBV6-5 and TRBJ2-7, with D maybe TRBD2 (5 bases). The CDR3 has 14 amino acids. Germline CDR1 and CDR2: MNHEY and SVGAGI. V shed 2 bases and J shed 7 bases, with 15 bases lying between them. CDR3 nucleotide sequence: TGTGCCAGCAGTTACGAGGGAGTCACGGGAGAGCAGTACTTC. Protein: CASSYEGVTGEQYF.

This clone has a handful of counts. V and J are TRBV5-1 and TRBJ2-7; maybe TRBD2 (5 bases). The V gene's germline CDR1 is SGHRS and CDR2 YFSETQ. The CDR3 extends over 16 amino acids. Trimming removed 2 bases from V and 2 bases from J, with 17 bases in between. The chain's CDR3 is CASSLSPGFSTYEQYF. CDR3 DNA sequence: TGCGCCAGCAGCTTATCCCCGGGATTCAGTACCTACGAGCAGTACTTC.

The V gene is TRBV27, the J gene TRBJ2-5, with 9 bases identical to TRBD2. Germline CDR1 MNHEY, CDR2 SMNVEV (reference sequence). The CDR3 loop spans 16 amino acids. The trim removed 4 bases at V and 1 base at J, leaving 7 bases unmatched. In nucleotides, the CDR3 is TGTGCCAGCAGTTCGGGGGGGCGGGAGGGCCAAGAGACCCAGTACTTC. Encoded protein: CASSSGGREGQETQYF.

This clone appeared a single time. The chain links TRBV19 to TRBJ2-5; 10 bases align to TRBD2. This CDR3 region has 16 residues. The junction had 7 bases not matched to a gene; V was cut back by 4 bases and J by 2 bases. Germline-derived CDR1 and CDR2 are LNHDA and SQIVND (reference sequence). The CDR3 loop reads CASSTTWTSGQETQYF. The CDR3 nucleotides read TGTGCCAGTAGTACAACCTGGACTAGCGGACAAGAGACCCAGTACTTC.

CDR3: CASSSGQAIAKNIQYF. The CDR3 DNA reads as TGTGCCAGCAGCTCCGGACAGGCCATAGCCAAAAACATTCAGTACTTC. V is TRBV7-9 and J is TRBJ2-4, with 7 nucleotides matching TRBD1. The CDR3 runs to 16 residues. Germline CDR1 is SEHNR and CDR2 is FQNEAQ (reference sequence). V dropped 4 bases and J dropped 0; count of bases not matched to a gene: 6.

This chain links TRBV21-1 with TRBJ1-1; TRBD1 reflects the table's D call only, with no check against the DNA. TRBV21-1 is tagged as a pseudogene. The CDR3 has 18 amino acids. The CDR3 reads CASNILGEQGAQGTEAFF. The CDR3 bases are TGTGCCAGCAATATCTTGGGGGAGCAGGGGGCGCAGGGCACTGAAGCTTTCTTT.

The rearrangement joins TRBV9 to TRBJ2-7; D could derive from TRBD1 or TRBD2 (5 bases each). In germline, CDR1 is SGDLS, CDR2 YYNGEE. The CDR3 consists of 15 residues. With 4 bases removed from V and 3 bases from J, the gap between germline ends came to 17 bases. CDR3 sequence (DNA): TGTGCCAGCAGCCCAAGGGACGTGCCTCACTACGAGCAGTACTTC. Its protein is CASSPRDVPHYEQYF.

The J gene is TRBJ2-7, the V gene TRBV18, with 9 bases matching TRBD1. Per germline, CDR1 KGHSH and CDR2 LQKENI. V dropped 3 bases and J dropped 5; count of bases not matched to a gene: 5. The CDR3 is 14 amino acids. CDR3 in amino acids: CASSPTGGLDEQYF. CDR3 nucleotide sequence: TGTGCCAGCTCACCGACAGGGGGGCTAGACGAGCAGTACTTC.

V is TRBV19 and J is TRBJ2-7, with TRBD2 identical over 10 bases. This CDR3 is 13 amino acids long. The J segment lost 3 bases and the V segment lost 10 bases, leaving 6 bases of the junction unmatched. Germline V lookup: CDR1 LNHDA, CDR2 SQIVND (reference sequence). The DNA of the CDR3 is TGTGCCACAGCACGGACTAGCGGCTACGAGCAGTACTTC. Amino acids: CATARTSGYEQYF.

This sequence joins TRBV19 and TRBJ2-5; 12 nucleotides agree with TRBD1. Germline CDR1 LNHDA, CDR2 SQIVND (reference sequence). The CDR3 totals 17 residues. The ends lost 3 bases at V and 4 bases at J; junction bases unmatched: 9. CDR3 sequence (DNA): TGTGCCAGTAGTATTGGGACAGGGGGCTTTTTTGGAGAGACCCAGTACTTC. Protein product: CASSIGTGGFFGETQYF.

The chain carries TRBV6-1 and TRBJ1-2, with D possibly TRBD1 on 6 matching bases. V lost 5 bases and J lost 8, with 21 bases in between. The CDR3 contains 15 residues. Germline loops: CDR1 MNHNS, CDR2 SASEGT. CDR3 loop: CASSTRTGIVWGYTF. CDR3 DNA sequence: TGTGCCAGCAGTACACGAACAGGGATAGTATGGGGCTACACCTTC.

The gene calls are TRBV27 and TRBJ2-7; the D gene is possibly TRBD2 (6 bases). This CDR3 has 16 residues. In germline, CDR1 is MNHEY, CDR2 SMNVEV (reference sequence). Between the trimmed V and J ends, which lost 0 bases and 5 bases, there was a span of 17 bases. The DNA for the CDR3 is TGTGCCAGCAGTTTATCTCCTAGACTAGTGGCTCACGAGCAGTACTTC. This translates into CASSLSPRLVAHEQYF.

The table lists this clone with a few counts. This chain links TRBV29-1 with TRBJ2-1; TRBD2 might be the D (6 bases). Germline V gives CDR1 SQVTM, CDR2 ANQGSEA. This CDR3 contains 15 residues. The V end was cut by 3 bases, the J end by 6 bases, with 18 bases between. The CDR3 is CSVEGLGRRSNEQFF. The CDR3 DNA reads TGCAGCGTTGAGGGGTTGGGGAGGAGATCCAATGAGCAGTTCTTC.

The V call is TRBV21-1, the J call TRBJ2-3. TRBV21-1 is shown as a pseudogene. CDR3 size: 17 residues. This CDR3 is CASSKAERAGSTDTQYF. For the CDR3, the DNA is TGTGCCAGCAGCAAAGCAGAAAGAGCTGGCAGCACAGATACGCAGTATTTT.

The chain employs TRBV28 and TRBJ1-3; unclear D gene. The V end was cut by 6 bases, the J end by 1 base, with 10 bases between. The CDR3 runs to 14 residues. CDR1 MDHEN and CDR2 SYDVKM come from the germline V gene. CDR3 nucleotides: TGTGCCAGCAGACGGGGAAGTTCTGGAAACACCATATATTTT. Protein product: CASRRGSSGNTIYF.

This clone was seen just once. This chain joins TRBV6-5 and TRBJ2-1; 10 bases map to TRBD2. The V gene's germline CDR1 is MNHEY and CDR2 SVGAGI. The CDR3 is 14 amino acids. Losses at the gene ends were 2 bases for V and 10 bases for J; bases not matched to a gene: 5. CDR3 sequence: CASSYAASGSEQFF. The CDR3 DNA follows: TGTGCCAGCAGTTACGCCGCTAGCGGGAGCGAGCAGTTCTTC.

V gene TRBV25-1 combines with J gene TRBJ2-2; the D is unclear. The CDR3 has 14 amino acids. From germline, CDR1 is MGHDK and CDR2 SYGVNS. Trimming pared 2 bases from V and 7 bases from J, leaving 11 bases between. In nucleotides, the CDR3 is TGTGCCAGCAGTGAAGACCTACACCTCGGGGAGCTGTTTTTT. Translating it yields CASSEDLHLGELFF. Complete variable domain (other parts from reference TRBV25-1 and TRBJ2-2): EADIYQTPRYLVIGTGKKITLECSQTMGHDKMYWYQQDPGMELHLIHYSYGVNSTEKGDLSSESTVSRIRTEHFPLTLESARPSHTSQYLCASSEDLHLGELFFGEGSRLTVL.

This clone showed up just once. V is TRBV7-2 and J is TRBJ1-3, with D maybe TRBD1 (5 bases). In germline, CDR1 is SGHTA, CDR2 FQGNSA. V was cut by 9 bases and J by 13 bases, with 25 bases left in between. CDR3 length equals 14 residues. CDR3 residues: CASRATTGAREIYF. The CDR3 DNA reads as TGTGCCAGTCGCGCGACGACCGGGGCACGAGAAATATATTTT. Based on the CDR3 plus reference TRBV7-2 and TRBJ1-3, the full variable domain is GAGVSQSPSNKVTEKGKDVELRCDPISGHTALYWYRQSLGQGLEFLIYFQGNSAPDKSGLPSDRFSAERTGGSVSTLTIQRTQQEDSAVYLCASRATTGAREIYFGEGSWLTVV.

Worth noting for this clone: The junction does not match germline at one end; this may be a read error. The chain joins TRBV25-1 to TRBJ1-2; 7 bases are shared with TRBD1. From germline, CDR1 is MGHDK and CDR2 SYGVNS. This CDR3 has 12 residues. CDR3 coding DNA: TGTGCCAGCAGTGCGGGACAGTTCAAGATGCCATTC. Translating it yields CASSAGQFKMPF.

The chain joins TRBV5-1 to TRBJ2-1; D perhaps matches TRBD2 (5 bases). V was shortened by 0 bases and J by 3 bases, with 10 bases between the two germline ends. The CDR3 is 15 amino acids. Per germline, CDR1 SGHRS and CDR2 YFSETQ. The CDR3: CASSLAAVLYNEQFF. CDR3 DNA sequence: TGCGCCAGCAGCTTGGCAGCGGTTCTCTACAATGAGCAGTTCTTC.

The genes are TRBV19 and TRBJ1-1; the match to TRBD1 covers 10 bases. Germline V gene lookup returns CDR1 LNHDA and CDR2 SQIVND (reference sequence). The CDR3 length is 17 residues. J was trimmed by 0 bases and V by 3 bases; bases with no gene match: 7. Written as DNA, the CDR3 is TGTGCCAGTAGTATGGGGACAGGGGAGGACATGAACACTGAAGCTTTCTTT. This translates into CASSMGTGEDMNTEAFF. Together with reference TRBV19 and TRBJ1-1, the CDR3 gives the full variable domain: DGGITQSPKYLFRKEGQNVTLSCEQNLNHDAMYWYRQDPGQGLRLIYYSQIVNDFQKGDIAEGYSVSREKKESFPLTVTSAQKNPTAFYLCASSMGTGEDMNTEAFFGQGTRLTVV.

The chain links TRBV7-2 to TRBJ2-1; D not certain. Germline CDR1 and CDR2: SGHTA and FQGNSA. With 3 bases removed from V and 8 bases from J, the gap between germline ends came to 11 bases. This CDR3 comprises 13 residues. The CDR3 DNA reads TGTGCCAGCAGCTTGCTCTCGGGCGATGAGCAGTTCTTC. This translates into CASSLLSGDEQFF. The variable domain in full, with the rest retrieved from reference TRBV7-2 and TRBJ2-1, is GAGVSQSPSNKVTEKGKDVELRCDPISGHTALYWYRQSLGQGLEFLIYFQGNSAPDKSGLPSDRFSAERTGGSVSTLTIQRTQQEDSAVYLCASSLLSGDEQFFGPGTRLTVL.